This is a list of T cell receptor beta chains from one sample in a study of blood T cells in healthy people across ages. TCRdb ran MiXCR on the 5' RACE reads and lists one entry per CDR3 protein. The repertoire consists of approximately 730,000 distinct CDR3 sequences, with 40% to 45% occurring once and the leading ten covering 20% to 25%. Sequences were obtained from blood. The receptor source for this set is a woman aged 60 to 75 in good health. CDR3s include the opening cysteine and the closing phenylalanine or tryptophan. Each record gives: V gene, J gene, D gene, clone size, CDR3 protein, CDR3 DNA. D genes are given only for firm matches. Expanded clones get a size class; other rows say once, few or many, or leave the size out.

TRBV9	TRBJ2-7	.	.	CASSVYTGTAIYGQYF	TGTGCCAGCAGCGTATACACCGGGACTGCGATCTACGGGCAGTACTTC
TRBV6-5	TRBJ1-2	TRBD1	few	CASSFLRTGRAGYTF	TGTGCCAGCAGTTTCCTCCGGACAGGTCGGGCTGGCTACACCTTC
TRBV7-2	TRBJ2-7	.	.	CASSYSLGDFYEQYF	TGTGCCAGCAGCTACTCATTGGGAGATTTCTACGAGCAGTACTTC
TRBV6-5	TRBJ2-1	TRBD2	once	CVSSYGAGRQFF	TGTGTCAGCAGTTACGGAGCGGGACGGCAGTTCTTC
TRBV6-6	TRBJ2-7	TRBD1	.	CASSYPTGQGPYEQYF	TGTGCCAGCAGTTACCCCACGGGACAGGGACCCTACGAGCAGTACTTC
TRBV6-5	TRBJ2-2	.	.	CASSPGTLNTGELFF	TGTGCCAGCAGCCCCGGGACGTTGAACACCGGGGAGCTGTTTTTT
TRBV27	TRBJ2-3	TRBD2	.	CASSSLLAGKTDTQYF	TGTGCCAGCAGTTCCCTTTTAGCGGGGAAAACAGATACGCAGTATTTT
TRBV20-1	TRBJ1-6	TRBD1	once	CSARDTRDSYNSPLHF	TGCAGTGCTAGAGACACCCGGGACAGCTATAATTCACCCCTCCACTTT
TRBV12-3/TRBV12-4	TRBJ2-1	TRBD1	few	CAAGTGNYNEQFF	TGTGCCGCCGGGACAGGGAACTACAATGAGCAGTTCTTC
TRBV5-1	TRBJ2-2	.	.	CASSAQDTRATGELFF	TGCGCCAGCAGCGCGCAGGATACCCGTGCCACCGGGGAGCTGTTTTTT
TRBV2	TRBJ2-6	.	.	CASSPFDGANVLTF	TGTGCCAGCAGCCCCTTCGATGGGGCCAACGTCCTGACTTTC
TRBV7-3	TRBJ2-7	.	.	CASSDGNTYEQYF	TGTGCCAGCAGCGATGGGAACACGTACGAGCAGTACTTC
TRBV10-3	TRBJ2-5	.	many	CAISESKGLGQETQYF	TGTGCCATCAGTGAGTCGAAAGGGCTTGGGCAAGAGACCCAGTACTTC